The T cell receptor beta chain described here comes from a study of T cell responses to AZD1222 COVID-19 vaccine. Germline V gene data show CDR1 as SQVTM and CDR2 as ANQGSEA. Trimming cost V 1 base and J 7 bases, with 14 bases left between them. The CDR3 is 14 residues long. The data were produced by immunoSEQ multiplex PCR, yet TCRdb's version contains in-frame clones alone and is incomplete. The table shows around 120,000 clones, with around 89% occurring only once. A remark on this clone: What it binds is unknown.

Study observations and caveats: White British people made up most donors, females outnumbered males, and clonal diversity was possibly underestimated.

This sequence originates from an adult in good health. This rearrangement joins TRBV29-1 to TRBJ2-1; D is possibly TRBD1 or TRBD2 (6 bases each). The material sequenced was peripheral blood, taken on day 0 of MenACWY control vaccination. DNA for the CDR3: TGCAGCGTTGAAGTGGGGGGCAGGGGAAATGAGCAGTTCTTC. Amino acid sequence: CSVEVGGRGNEQFF.